A single T cell receptor (beta chain) is shown here with its context. Germline-derived CDR1 and CDR2 are SGHNT and YENEEA. CDR3 length: 12 residues. The V segment lost 5 bases and the J segment 5 bases; nucleotides outside the gene matches: 2. The entry originates in a study of blood T cell repertoires in COVID-19. Assay used: immunoSEQ multiplex PCR; TCRdb lists only in-frame clones, some missing. The table includes 150,000 to 200,000 clones, around 81% detected once. The TCR originated in a man in his sixties with active or convalescent COVID-19. Sequenced material: peripheral blood. The chain joins TRBV11-3 to TRBJ1-2, with 7 bases matching TRBD1. The CDR3 region has the DNA TGTGCCAGCAGCGCAGGGGGATATGGCTACACCTTC. Translating it yields CASSAGGYGYTF.